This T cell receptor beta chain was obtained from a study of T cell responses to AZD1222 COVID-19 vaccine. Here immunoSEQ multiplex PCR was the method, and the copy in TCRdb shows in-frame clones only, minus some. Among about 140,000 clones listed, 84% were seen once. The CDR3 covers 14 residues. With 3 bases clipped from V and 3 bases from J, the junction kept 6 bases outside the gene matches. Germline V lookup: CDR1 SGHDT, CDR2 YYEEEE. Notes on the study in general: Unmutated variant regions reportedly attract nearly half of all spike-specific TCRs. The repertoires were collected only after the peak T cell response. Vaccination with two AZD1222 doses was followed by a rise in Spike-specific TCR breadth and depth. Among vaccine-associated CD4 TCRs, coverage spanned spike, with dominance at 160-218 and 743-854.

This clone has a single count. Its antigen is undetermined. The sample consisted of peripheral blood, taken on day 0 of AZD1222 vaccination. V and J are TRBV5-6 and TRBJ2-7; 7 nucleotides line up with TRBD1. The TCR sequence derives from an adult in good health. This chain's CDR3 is CASSSIYRGYEQYF. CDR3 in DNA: TGTGCCAGCAGCTCCATTTACAGGGGCTACGAGCAGTACTTC.